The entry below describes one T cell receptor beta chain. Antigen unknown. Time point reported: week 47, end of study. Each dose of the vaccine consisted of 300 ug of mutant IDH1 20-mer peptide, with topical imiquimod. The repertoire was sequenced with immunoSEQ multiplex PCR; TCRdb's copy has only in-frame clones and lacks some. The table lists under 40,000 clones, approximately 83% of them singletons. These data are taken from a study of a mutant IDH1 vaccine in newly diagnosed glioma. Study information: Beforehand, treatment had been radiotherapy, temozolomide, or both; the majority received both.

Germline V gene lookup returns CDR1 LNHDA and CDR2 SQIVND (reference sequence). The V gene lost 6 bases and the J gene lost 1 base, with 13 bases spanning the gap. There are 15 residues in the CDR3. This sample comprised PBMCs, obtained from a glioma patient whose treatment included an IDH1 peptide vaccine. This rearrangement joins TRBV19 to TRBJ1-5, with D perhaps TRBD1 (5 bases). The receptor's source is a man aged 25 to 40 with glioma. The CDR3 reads CASSIRGSSNQPQHF. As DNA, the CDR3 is TGTGCCAGTAGCATCCGGGGGTCGAGCAATCAGCCCCAGCATTTT.